What follows is one TCR beta chain and its context. No antigen is known for it. CDR3 length: 17 amino acids. After removal of 0 bases from V and 7 bases from J, the junction contained 11 bases not matched to a gene. Germline V gene data show CDR1 as MNHNS and CDR2 as SASEGT. Sequencing used immunoSEQ multiplex PCR; TCRdb keeps in-frame clones, though not all of them. The sample lists fewer than 150,000 clones, roughly nine tenths occurring once. This record comes from a study of T cell responses to AZD1222 COVID-19 vaccine. General study results and limits: Vaccine-associated CD4 TCRs spanned spike, dominant at 160-218 and 743-854.

The clonotype originates from an adult who received the AZD1222 COVID-19 vaccine. V is TRBV6-1 and J is TRBJ2-5, with 10 bases identical to TRBD2. Sequenced material: peripheral blood, taken 28 days after the second AZD1222 dose. CDR3 protein: CASSEAGTSGAILTQYF. The CDR3 nucleotides are TGTGCCAGCAGTGAAGCTGGCACTAGCGGGGCGATTTTGACCCAGTACTTC.